This T cell receptor beta chain was documented in a study of T cells in Graves' hyperthyroidism and ophthalmopathy. Researchers amplified the TCR beta CDR3 regions from RNA transcripts. During a first-round RT-PCR of the TCR CDR3, the HTBI primer set was used. TCRdb reprocessed the multiplex PCR reads with MiXCR, giving one entry per CDR3 protein. The sample has 550,000 to 700,000 distinct CDR3 sequences; roughly 50% are singletons. Germline CDR1 SNHLY, CDR2 FYNNEI. This CDR3 has 12 amino acids. Trimming shortened V by 5 bases and J by 4 bases, and 8 bases separated the two germline ends. The study excluded patients with uncontrolled infection, other autoimmune disease, pregnancy or lactation.

Material: peripheral blood or thyroid tissue (not recorded which). The chain has TRBV2 and TRBJ1-2; possibly TRBD1 for D (5 bases). This receptor was identified in an adult woman with Graves' disease, either hyperthyroidism or ophthalmopathy (not recorded which). The CDR3 DNA reads as TGTGCCAGCAGTAACAGGATCTATGGCTACACCTTC. This codes for CASSNRIYGYTF.